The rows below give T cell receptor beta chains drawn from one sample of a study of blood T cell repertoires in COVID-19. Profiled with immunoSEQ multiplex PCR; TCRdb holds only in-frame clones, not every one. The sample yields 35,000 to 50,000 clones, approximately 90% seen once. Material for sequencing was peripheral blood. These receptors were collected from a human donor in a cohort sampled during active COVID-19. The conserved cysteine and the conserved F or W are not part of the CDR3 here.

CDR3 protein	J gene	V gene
ASSLDTAGGQETQY	TRBJ2-5	TRBV5-4
ASSFSGTTDTQY	TRBJ2-3	TRBV7-3
ASSAGRNSPLH	TRBJ1-6	TRBV19
ASSQPPRGGLAKNIQY	TRBJ2-4	TRBV23-1
ASSETQGIGETQY	TRBJ2-5	TRBV2
ASSRDRAGNTEAF	TRBJ1-1	TRBV6-5
AIKRGRDTDTQY	TRBJ2-3	TRBV10-3
SVEAQTWRAGSTDTQY	TRBJ2-3	TRBV29-1
SVSSIDREKDNSPLH	TRBJ1-6	TRBV29-1
ASSQDRGLSNEKLF	TRBJ1-4	TRBV4-1
ASSRLSGVQETQY	TRBJ2-5	TRBV7-9
ASSLLVGGNWNYGYT	TRBJ1-2	TRBV28
ASSSTGTGELF	TRBJ2-2	TRBV7-9
ASSISWGGSQPQH	TRBJ1-5	TRBV19
ASSVKGEYQPQH	TRBJ1-5	TRBV2
ASSFAGSTQETQY	TRBJ2-5	TRBV27
ASSQDIPREAYHTGELF	TRBJ2-2	TRBV4-2
ATLKGRESYNSPLH	TRBJ1-6	TRBV11-3
ASSFLQGSAEAF	TRBJ1-1	TRBV6-5
ASSGKIRGPYGYT	TRBJ1-2	TRBV5-4
ASSQETSGGYEQY	TRBJ2-7	TRBV4-2
ASSPRDDQPQH	TRBJ1-5	TRBV7-9
ASSYGGGVPLH	TRBJ1-6	TRBV6-5
ASSSTGGAGNTIY	TRBJ1-3	TRBV7-2
ASSFSGNTEAF	TRBJ1-1	TRBV7-3
ASSPGLAGSDTQY	TRBJ2-3	TRBV4-1
ASSYLGQSEAF	TRBJ1-1	TRBV6-6